Listed below are T cell receptor beta chains from one sample, sequenced in a study of T cells in Graves' hyperthyroidism and ophthalmopathy. In TCRdb, the multiplex PCR reads were re-called with MiXCR into one record per CDR3 protein. The sample holds 500,000 to 750,000 distinct CDR3 sequences; about 43% are singletons and the top ten take 7.5% to 8.5%. Sequencing input: peripheral blood or thyroid tissue (not recorded which). These receptors all come from a woman aged 18 to 35 with Graves' hyperthyroidism. Each CDR3 is given with its conserved first and last residue. D genes are given only for firm matches. Clone size is shown for a subset of rows, as once, few, many or a class of expanded clone.

TRBJ1-3 | few | TRBV27 | . | TGTGCCAGCGGATTAAGCTCTGGAAACACCATATATTTT | CASGLSSGNTIYF
TRBJ2-5 | . | TRBV2 | . | TGTGCCAGCGAGGGGGAGGGCCAAGAGACCCAGTACTTC | CASEGEGQETQYF
TRBJ2-5 | many | TRBV5-8 | TRBD1 | TGTGCCAGCAGCTTGGCCGGGACAGGGGGTGAGACCCAGTACTTC | CASSLAGTGGETQYF
TRBJ2-2 | . | TRBV27 | . | TGTGCCAGCAGTTTCAGCGGCTTGGGGGAGCTGTTTTTT | CASSFSGLGELFF
TRBJ2-1 | . | TRBV19 | . | TGTGCCAGTAGTATTAGCACAGGGACATCCTACAATGAGCAGTTCTTC | CASSISTGTSYNEQFF
TRBJ2-1 | . | TRBV24-1 | . | TGTGCCACCAGTGATTTATGGAGAAACAATGAGCAGTTCTTC | CATSDLWRNNEQFF
TRBJ2-7 | few | TRBV20-1 | . | TGCAGTGCTAGAGACGACGGGCACGAGCAGTACTTC | CSARDDGHEQYF
TRBJ1-2 | once | TRBV11-3 | TRBD1 | TGTGCCAGCAGCTTAGGATACAGGGGGAACGACTATGGCTACGCCTTC | CASSLGYRGNDYGYAF
TRBJ1-1 | . | TRBV29-1 | TRBD1 | TGCAGCGTTAGGGCAGGGGGTAATGACATGAACACTGAAGCTTTCTTT | CSVRAGGNDMNTEAFF
TRBJ2-7 | . | TRBV7-9 | . | TGTGCCAGCAGCCAAGGGGAGACAGCCTACGAGCAGTACTTC | CASSQGETAYEQYF
TRBJ2-2 | once | TRBV7-3 | TRBD2 | TGTGCCAGCAGCTTAATAGCTAGCGGATACACCGGGGAGCTGTTTTTT | CASSLIASGYTGELFF
TRBJ1-4 | many | TRBV9 | . | TGTGCCAGCAGCCCCGGGGGAGGGTCAACTAATGAAAAACTGTTTTTT | CASSPGGGSTNEKLFF
TRBJ1-1 | many | TRBV12-3/TRBV12-4 | . | TGTGCCAGCAGTTTAGTGAGGGGAGGTACTGAAGCTTTCTTT | CASSLVRGGTEAFF
TRBJ2-1 | . | TRBV7-8 | TRBD2 | TGTGCCAGCAGCCAAGGGACTAGCTCGGGCAATGAGCAGTTCTTC | CASSQGTSSGNEQFF
TRBJ1-1 | many | TRBV7-2 | . | TGTGCCAGCAGCGCCCTCCGGTACACTGAAGCTTTCTTT | CASSALRYTEAFF
TRBJ1-1 | many | TRBV7-8 | . | TGTGCCAGCAGCTTAGGTCCGGGTAGGGGGAAAAGGGAAGCTTTCTTT | CASSLGPGRGKREAFF
TRBJ1-3 | once | TRBV7-8 | . | TGTGCCAGCAGCTTACTAGCGAACACCATATATTTT | CASSLLANTIYF
TRBJ2-7 | . | TRBV11-1 | TRBD2 | TGCGCCAGCAGCCCTACTAGCGGGAGCGGGTACGAGCAGTACTTC | CASSPTSGSGYEQYF
TRBJ1-4 | . | TRBV12-3/TRBV12-4 | TRBD1 | TGTGCCAGCAGTTTAGGACAGGGCGCTACTGAAAAACTGTTTTTT | CASSLGQGATEKLFF
TRBJ1-5 | many | TRBV2 | . | TGTGCCAGCAGTGGGACGGGGAATAGCAATCAGCCCCAGCATTTT | CASSGTGNSNQPQHF
TRBJ1-5 | . | TRBV19 | . | TGTGCCAGTAGTAACACAGGAGCTAGCAATCAGCCCCAGCATTTT | CASSNTGASNQPQHF
TRBJ2-7 | few | TRBV27 | TRBD1 | TGTGCCAGCACACAGGGGGCCGGCGAGCAGTACTTC | CASTQGAGEQYF
TRBJ1-1 | . | TRBV29-1 | . | TGCAGCGTTGATGGGGCTTTCTTT | CSVDGAFF
TRBJ2-5 | . | TRBV20-1 | . | TGCAGTGCTAGCACAGGGGTGGGGGACGGGGGGCGGGAGACCCAGTACTTC | CSASTGVGDGGRETQYF
TRBJ1-1 | . | TRBV2 | . | TGTGCCAGCAGTGACAACGGACTAGCGGGTAACAATGAAGCTTTCTTT | CASSDNGLAGNNEAFF
TRBJ1-4 | . | TRBV6-1 | . | TGTGCCAGCAGTTGGGGGACCCGCCCTATTGAAAAACTGTTTTTT | CASSWGTRPIEKLFF
TRBJ2-7 | . | TRBV29-1 | TRBD2 | TGCAGCGTTGAAGGACTAGCGGGATCCGAGCAGTACTTC | CSVEGLAGSEQYF
TRBJ2-5 | . | TRBV29-1 | . | TGCAGTCGGGCGGGAAGGGGAGAGACCCAGTACTTC | CSRAGRGETQYF